These 27 T cell receptor beta chains share one sample of origin, sequenced in a study of T cells in Graves' hyperthyroidism and ophthalmopathy. The source material, RNA transcripts, was used to amplify TCR beta CDR3 regions. The study used the HTBI primer set for a first-round RT-PCR of the TCR CDR3. In TCRdb, the multiplex PCR reads were re-called with MiXCR into one record per CDR3 protein. Of 300,000 to 400,000 distinct CDR3 sequences in the sample, approximately 22% were seen once. The material sequenced was blood. These receptors were collected from a woman between 45 and 60 years old with Graves' hyperthyroidism.

This clonotype has at least ten counts. The chain is built from TRBV18 and TRBJ2-5, with D perhaps TRBD2 (6 bases). CDR3 length equals 14 residues. With 3 bases removed from V and 4 bases from J, the gap between germline ends came to 12 bases. From germline, CDR1 is KGHSH and CDR2 LQKENI. This CDR3 is CASSPGTDRETQYF. In DNA, the CDR3 is TGTGCCAGCTCACCCGGGACTGATCGAGAGACCCAGTACTTC. Full variable domain (remainder filled in from reference TRBV18 and TRBJ2-5): NAGVMQNPRHLVRRRGQEARLRCSPMKGHSHVYWYRQLPEEGLKFMVYLQKENIIDESGMPKERFSAEFPKEGPSILRIQQVVRGDSAAYFCASSPGTDRETQYFGPGTRLLVL.

The rearrangement links TRBV7-2 to TRBJ1-1; D is ambiguous. V gave up 0 bases and J gave up 1 base, with 9 bases separating them. The CDR3 runs to 15 residues. Per germline, CDR1 SGHTA and CDR2 FQGNSA. CDR3: CASSLAPLANTEAFF. Written as DNA, the CDR3 is TGTGCCAGCAGCTTAGCACCGCTCGCGAACACTGAAGCTTTCTTT.

Many counts were recorded for this clonotype. V and J are TRBV7-9 and TRBJ1-4, with a weak D call TRBD1 (6 bases). The CDR3 consists of 15 residues. Germline V lookup: CDR1 SEHNR, CDR2 FQNEAQ (reference sequence). Trimming took 2 bases from V and 4 from J, leaving 11 bases between them. The CDR3 sequence is CASSLLGQNNEKLFF. CDR3 nucleotides: TGTGCCAGCAGCTTACTTGGACAGAATAATGAAAAACTGTTTTTT.

The genes are TRBV4-1 and TRBJ1-1; 11 bases fit TRBD1. The CDR3 spans 16 residues. The germline gives CDR1 MGHRA, CDR2 YSYEKL. After removal of 4 bases from V and 6 bases from J, the junction contained 10 bases not matched to a gene. CDR3 residues: CASSPKDRGHLAEAFF. The CDR3 DNA reads as TGCGCCAGCAGCCCAAAGGACAGGGGGCATCTCGCTGAAGCTTTCTTT.

Ten or more counts support this clonotype. The chain uses TRBV28 and TRBJ2-3; 7 bases are shared with TRBD2. The ends lost 4 bases at V and 3 bases at J; junction bases unmatched: 7. CDR1 and CDR2 from the germline V gene are MDHEN and SYDVKM. The CDR3 is 15 amino acids. The CDR3 reads CASSSQAGVTDTQYF. DNA for the CDR3: TGTGCCAGCAGTTCTCAGGCGGGGGTGACAGATACGCAGTATTTT.

Ten or more counts support this clonotype. This sequence joins TRBV10-3 and TRBJ1-6; D perhaps matches TRBD1 (5 bases). V shed 6 bases and J shed 5 bases, with 8 bases lying between them. Germline V lookup: CDR1 ENHRY, CDR2 SYGVKD. The CDR3 totals 13 residues. The CDR3 spells CAIRDTDNSPLHF. The CDR3 nucleotides read TGTGCCATCAGGGACACCGATAATTCACCCCTCCACTTT.

This clonotype was counted ten times or more. The V and J genes are TRBV11-3 and TRBJ1-1; TRBD1 matches 7 bases. The CDR3 runs to 13 residues. Looked up from germline, CDR1 is SGHNT and CDR2 is YENEEA. V lost 7 bases, J lost 5 bases, and 7 bases stayed unmatched. For the CDR3, the DNA is TGTGCCAGCAAACCAGGGGGAGGGACTGAAGCTTTCTTT. This sequence encodes CASKPGGGTEAFF.

This clonotype was seen a few times. The rearrangement uses TRBV5-1 and TRBJ2-2; D is unresolved. V dropped 4 bases and J dropped 0 bases, with 10 bases sitting between them. CDR1 and CDR2 from the germline V gene are SGHRS and YFSETQ. This CDR3 has 15 residues. The CDR3 sequence is CASSRASPNTGELFF. DNA for the CDR3: TGCGCCAGCAGCAGGGCCAGCCCGAACACCGGGGAGCTGTTTTTT.

The rearrangement joins TRBV11-3 to TRBJ2-2; D uncertain. Trimming left V 3 bases short and J 4 bases short, with 6 bases between. This CDR3 has 13 amino acids. In germline, CDR1 is SGHNT, CDR2 YENEEA. CDR3 in amino acids: CASSFRFTGELFF. In nucleotides, the CDR3 is TGTGCCAGCAGCTTTAGGTTCACCGGGGAGCTGTTTTTT.

This clonotype was recorded a few times. The V gene is TRBV11-2, the J gene TRBJ2-5, with TRBD2 matching 9 bases. Germline V gene lookup returns CDR1 SGHAT and CDR2 FQNNGV. V lost 6 bases, J lost 4 bases, and 12 bases stayed unmatched. CDR3 length equals 16 residues. In nucleotides, the CDR3 is TGTGCCAGCAGTTTATATGGCGGGAGGGCCGGAGAGACCCAGTACTTC. Encoded protein: CASSLYGGRAGETQYF.

This clonotype was found many times. This rearrangement joins TRBV11-3 to TRBJ2-1; tentative D call: TRBD1 (9 bases). This CDR3 has 17 residues. Germline V gives CDR1 SGHNT, CDR2 YENEEA. V lost 5 bases, J lost 4 bases, and 21 bases lay in between. Here the CDR3 reads CASSLGTRTGAYNEQFF. The DNA for the CDR3 is TGTGCCAGCAGCCTAGGGACTAGGACAGGGGCGTACAATGAGCAGTTCTTC.

This clonotype was observed many times. J is TRBJ1-1 and V is TRBV11-2; D call uncertain. CDR1 and CDR2 (germline): SGHAT, FQNNGV. Trimming cost V 3 bases and J 6 bases, with 11 bases left between them. The CDR3 totals 13 residues. DNA for the CDR3: TGTGCCAGCAGCTTCTCAAGTGTCGCTGAAGCTTTCTTT. This encodes CASSFSSVAEAFF.

Ten or more counts support this clonotype. The rearrangement joins TRBV9 to TRBJ1-1; D is perhaps TRBD1 (6 bases). Trimming took 0 bases from V and 3 from J, leaving 18 bases between them. CDR1 is SGDLS and CDR2 is YYNGEE in the germline V gene. CDR3 length equals 17 residues. The DNA for the CDR3 is TGTGCCAGCAGCGTAGGGTTACAGGGAGAGGGGGACACTGAAGCTTTCTTT. As protein: CASSVGLQGEGDTEAFF.

This clonotype showed up just a few times. The chain has TRBV7-9 and TRBJ2-3; TRBD2 might be the D (6 bases). The V end was cut by 8 bases, the J end by 2 bases, with 14 bases between. CDR3 length: 14 amino acids. CDR1 is SEHNR and CDR2 is FQNEAQ in the germline V gene (reference sequence). CDR3 DNA sequence: TGTGCCAGCGCGTCCGGGACTTACACAGATACGCAGTATTTT. Protein product: CASASGTYTDTQYF.

The V call is TRBV3-1, the J call TRBJ2-7; TRBD2 agrees at 13 bases. Trimming cost V 4 bases and J 9 bases; bases outside gene matches: 18. Per germline, CDR1 LGHDT and CDR2 YNNKEL (reference sequence). This CDR3 spans 18 amino acids. The CDR3 loop is CASSRGGARTSGRSVQYF. In DNA, the CDR3 is TGTGCCAGCAGCCGCGGGGGGGCCCGGACTAGCGGGAGATCGGTGCAGTACTTC.

This clonotype was counted once. The chain combines TRBV5-8 with TRBJ1-3; D perhaps matches TRBD1 (5 bases). The CDR3 length is 14 residues. Trimming cost V 2 bases and J 2 bases, with 8 bases left between them. Germline CDR1 reads SGHTS; CDR2 reads YDEGEE. CDR3 sequence reads: CASSFGRAGNTIYF. The CDR3 DNA is TGTGCCAGCAGCTTTGGCAGGGCTGGAAACACCATATATTTT.

This clonotype was recorded many times. V is TRBV9 and J is TRBJ2-1; no clear D gene. The V and J ends lost 3 bases and 9 bases respectively, with 7 bases between them. Looked up from germline, CDR1 is SGDLS and CDR2 is YYNGEE. This CDR3 has 11 amino acids. CDR3 nucleotides: TGTGCCAGCAGCGCACTTGGTGAGCAGTTCTTC. Translation gives CASSALGEQFF.

The chain is built from TRBV25-1 and TRBJ2-1; D is possibly TRBD1 or TRBD2 (5 bases each). The CDR3 is 13 amino acids. The V gene's germline CDR1 is MGHDK and CDR2 SYGVNS. V lost 8 bases and J 5 bases, leaving 13 bases between the germline ends. The DNA of the CDR3 is TGTGCCAGCCTGGGACCCCCGGACAATGAGCAGTTCTTC. It encodes CASLGPPDNEQFF. Full variable domain (missing parts from reference TRBV25-1 and TRBJ2-1): EADIYQTPRYLVIGTGKKITLECSQTMGHDKMYWYQQDPGMELHLIHYSYGVNSTEKGDLSSESTVSRIRTEHFPLTLESARPSHTSQYLCASLGPPDNEQFFGPGTRLTVL.

A few counts support this clonotype. The genes are TRBV20-1 and TRBJ2-3; TRBD2 is a possible D gene (5 bases). V shed 1 base and J shed 0 bases, with 11 bases lying between them. The length of the CDR3 is 15 residues. The germline CDR1 and CDR2 sequences are DFQATT and SNEGSKA (reference sequence). CDR3 DNA: TGCAGTGCTAGAGCCAGCGGCGCTAGCACAGATACGCAGTATTTT. Residues: CSARASGASTDTQYF.

The V call is TRBV13, the J call TRBJ1-6; the D gene is possibly TRBD1 (6 bases). The CDR3 sequence is 15 residues long. CDR1 PRHDT and CDR2 FYEKMQ come from the germline V gene (reference sequence). Trimming stripped 0 bases from V and 12 bases from J, with 15 bases between. CDR3 nucleotide sequence: TGTGCCAGCAGCTTAGGAAACAGGGCCACTTTACCCCTCCACTTT. As protein: CASSLGNRATLPLHF.

The chain uses TRBV19 and TRBJ2-2; D gene unclear. Germline loops: CDR1 LNHDA, CDR2 SQIVND (reference sequence). This CDR3 spans 16 amino acids. V shed 10 bases and J shed 2 bases, with 20 bases lying between them. CDR3 region: CATRNTRDTNTGELFF. The CDR3 bases are TGTGCCACCAGAAATACTCGAGACACCAACACCGGGGAGCTGTTTTTT.

The chain recombines TRBV10-1 with TRBJ2-7, with D perhaps matching TRBD1 (5 bases). Trimming removed 2 bases from V and 6 bases from J, with 14 bases in between. Germline V gene data show CDR1 as WNHNN and CDR2 as SYGVQD (reference sequence). CDR3 size: 14 residues. The CDR3 is CASSEAFSGSEQYF. The CDR3 nucleotides are TGCGCCAGCAGTGAGGCCTTCTCAGGGTCCGAGCAGTACTTC.

Worth noting for this clonotype: This likely traces to a read error, being one base from a far larger clone. Here the CDR3 omits its conserved ending phenylalanine or tryptophan, so a read error is the likely source. The chain carries TRBV2 and TRBJ1-1; D gene ambiguous. CDR3 length: 13 amino acids. CDR1 is SNHLY, CDR2 FYNNEI, per germline. Trimming removed 5 bases from V and 1 base from J, with 8 bases in between. The CDR3 DNA reads as TGTGCCAGCAGTTTACAGACGAACACTGAAGCTTTCTCT. This encodes CASSLQTNTEAFS.

This chain links TRBV30 with TRBJ1-2, with unresolved D. Trimming pared 3 bases from V and 3 bases from J, leaving 11 bases between. The CDR3 loop spans 13 amino acids. Germline V lookup: CDR1 GTSNPN, CDR2 SVGIG (reference sequence). As DNA, the CDR3 is TGTGCCTGGAGGGACCCTGCCCACTATGGCTACACCTTC. Amino acid sequence: CAWRDPAHYGYTF.

This clonotype was recorded at least ten times. This sequence joins TRBV2 and TRBJ2-3; 7 nucleotides match TRBD1. J was trimmed by 2 bases and V by 2 bases; bases with no gene match: 4. Germline V gives CDR1 SNHLY, CDR2 FYNNEI. The CDR3 contains 15 residues. The CDR3 region has the DNA TGTGCCAGCAGTGAACAGGGACAGAACACAGATACGCAGTATTTT. Protein product: CASSEQGQNTDTQYF.

This clonotype turned up a few times. CDR3 residues: CASRRQGVYNEQFF. CDR3 sequence (DNA): TGTGCCAGCAGAAGGCAGGGGGTCTACAATGAGCAGTTCTTC. The rearrangement uses TRBV6-1 and TRBJ2-1; 7 nucleotides agree with TRBD1. J gave up 3 bases and V 6 bases, and 5 bases lay outside the gene matches. This CDR3 spans 14 amino acids. CDR1 MNHNS and CDR2 SASEGT come from the germline V gene.

The CDR3 coding sequence is TGTGCCAGCAGTACGGGCACCTATAATTCACCCCTCCACTTT. This translates into CASSTGTYNSPLHF. The chain uses TRBV12-3 or TRBV12-4 and TRBJ1-6; D call uncertain. Trimming took 5 bases from V and 2 from J, leaving 7 bases between them. This CDR3 has 14 amino acids.